Presented here are 28 T cell receptor beta chains from one specimen sequenced in a study of blood T cell repertoires in COVID-19. Only in-frame clones appear in the TCRdb table, and some are missing; sequencing was by immunoSEQ multiplex PCR. The sample consists of approximately 130,000 clones, about four fifths of them appearing once. The specimen sequenced was peripheral blood. These receptors were taken from a human donor in a cohort sampled during active COVID-19.

The rearrangement joins TRBV6-5 to TRBJ1-5; 9 bases match TRBD1. Trimming removed 5 bases from V and 4 bases from J; junction bases left unmatched: 3. Germline V lookup: CDR1 MNHEY, CDR2 SVGAGI. The CDR3 has 14 amino acids. CDR3 loop: CASSMGTGNQPQHF. The CDR3 nucleotides are TGTGCCAGCAGTATGGGGACAGGGAATCAGCCCCAGCATTTT.

The chain joins TRBV5-4 to TRBJ2-7, with 8 bases matching TRBD1. Trimming removed 3 bases from V and 4 bases from J; junction bases left unmatched: 15. The CDR3 loop spans 17 amino acids. CDR1 SGHNT and CDR2 YYREEE come from the germline V gene (reference sequence). CDR3 DNA sequence: TGTGCCAGCAGCTCCCCTGGACTCCGGGACAGGAGTTACGAGCAGTACTTC. Encoded protein: CASSSPGLRDRSYEQYF.

The chain joins TRBV4-3 to TRBJ1-6, with D possibly TRBD1 on 6 matching bases. Germline lookup yields CDR1 LGHNA and CDR2 YSLEER. V lost 3 bases and J 7 bases, leaving 16 bases between the germline ends. There are 16 residues in the CDR3. The chain's CDR3 is CASSQRRGLTNSPLHF. The CDR3 nucleotides read TGCGCCAGCAGCCAGCGCAGGGGATTGACAAATTCACCCCTCCACTTT.

The chain carries TRBV18 and TRBJ1-2; the D gene is possibly TRBD1 (5 bases). Trimming took 4 bases from V and 5 from J, leaving 14 bases between them. Per germline, CDR1 KGHSH and CDR2 LQKENI. The CDR3 has 14 residues. In nucleotides, the CDR3 is TGTGCCAGCTCACGACCCGGGGGAGATTATGGCTACACCTTC. This translates into CASSRPGGDYGYTF.

This clone was picked up one time. The V and J genes are TRBV6-5 and TRBJ2-5; 10 bases align to TRBD2. Germline V lookup: CDR1 MNHEY, CDR2 SVGAGI. J was trimmed by 5 bases and V by 0 bases; bases with no gene match: 6. The CDR3 totals 16 residues. The chain's CDR3 is CASSYSLAGAGETQYF. CDR3 nucleotides: TGTGCCAGCAGTTACTCGCTAGCGGGGGCGGGGGAGACCCAGTACTTC.

J is TRBJ2-3 and V is TRBV2, with D perhaps matching TRBD2 (5 bases). Trimming stripped 6 bases from V and 8 bases from J, with 15 bases between. From germline, CDR1 is SNHLY and CDR2 FYNNEI. The CDR3 has 13 amino acids. As DNA, the CDR3 is TGTGCCAGCAGAGCCGCGGAGGTAGCTACGCAGTATTTT. It translates to CASRAAEVATQYF. The complete variable domain, with remaining parts taken from reference TRBV2 and TRBJ2-3, reads EPEVTQTPSHQVTQMGQEVILRCVPISNHLYFYWYRQILGQKVEFLVSFYNNEISEKSEIFDDQFSVERPDGSNFTLKIRSTKLEDSAMYFCASRAAEVATQYFGPGTRLTVL.

The chain joins TRBV11-2 to TRBJ2-7; TRBD1 matches 8 bases. J lost 2 bases, V lost 5 bases, and 11 bases had no gene match. This CDR3 spans 16 amino acids. Germline assignment: CDR1 SGHAT and CDR2 FQNNGV. The chain's CDR3 is CASSPRTGRYPYEQYF. In DNA form, the CDR3 reads TGTGCCAGCAGCCCTCGGACAGGGCGGTACCCCTACGAGCAGTACTTC.

The rearrangement joins TRBV27 to TRBJ2-5, with D perhaps matching TRBD2 (7 bases). Trimming left V 8 bases short and J 0 bases short, with 16 bases between. Germline lookup yields CDR1 MNHEY and CDR2 SMNVEV (reference sequence). CDR3 length: 15 residues. CDR3 sequence (DNA): TGTGCCAGCGGAAACCGGGGGGCCTACCAAGAGACCCAGTACTTC. Translating gives CASGNRGAYQETQYF.

The chain has TRBV6-6 and TRBJ1-1; a possible D gene is TRBD1 (6 bases). From germline, CDR1 is MNHNY and CDR2 SVGAGI (reference sequence). V lost 4 bases and J lost 4, with 10 bases in between. The CDR3 runs 13 residues. The CDR3 reads CASSSRGGTEAFF. DNA for the CDR3: TGTGCCAGCAGTTCTCGAGGGGGCACTGAAGCTTTCTTT.

V is TRBV11-2 and J is TRBJ1-1, with TRBD1 identical over 7 bases. The CDR3 is made up of 15 amino acids. J gave up 2 bases and V 5 bases, and 8 bases lay outside the gene matches. The germline CDR1 and CDR2 sequences are SGHAT and FQNNGV. CDR3 sequence reads: CASSARQGQNTEAFF. CDR3 DNA sequence: TGTGCCAGCAGCGCCCGACAGGGACAAAACACTGAAGCTTTCTTT.

CDR3 region: CASSRGFSGNTIYF. DNA for the CDR3: TGCGCCAGCTCGAGGGGGTTCTCTGGAAACACCATATATTTT. The chain couples TRBV5-1 to TRBJ1-3; TRBD1 is a possible D gene (6 bases). V lost 7 bases and J lost 0, with 11 bases in between. The CDR3 spans 14 residues. Germline CDR1 and CDR2: SGHRS and YFSETQ. The whole variable domain, remainder taken from reference TRBV5-1 and TRBJ1-3, is KAGVTQTPRYLIKTRGQQVTLSCSPISGHRSVSWYQQTPGQGLQFLFEYFSETQRNKGNFPGRFSGRQFSNSRSEMNVSTLELGDSALYLCASSRGFSGNTIYFGEGSWLTVV.

The chain has TRBV19 and TRBJ1-4, with TRBD1 identical over 11 bases. The CDR3 has 14 residues. V trimming: 11 bases; J trimming: 7 bases; junction bases outside the gene matches: 9. CDR1 is LNHDA, CDR2 SQIVND, per germline (reference sequence). DNA for the CDR3: TGTGCCTCAAGGACAGGGGGCTTCGGTGAAAAACTGTTTTTT. It encodes CASRTGGFGEKLFF.

This chain connects TRBV9 to TRBJ1-4, with D unclear. This CDR3 region has 13 residues. V was cut by 4 bases and J by 3 bases, with 7 bases left in between. Germline CDR1 is SGDLS and CDR2 is YYNGEE. CDR3 sequence reads: CASSPRPNEKLFF. DNA for the CDR3: TGTGCCAGCAGCCCGAGGCCTAATGAAAAACTGTTTTTT.

The V gene is TRBV19, the J gene TRBJ2-1; the D gene is possibly TRBD1 (10 bases). Germline CDR1 reads LNHDA; CDR2 reads SQIVND (reference sequence). The CDR3 extends over 19 amino acids. The V and J ends lost 11 bases and 5 bases respectively, with 34 bases between them. CDR3 DNA sequence: TGTGCCGGACTGCCCCGGGACAGGGGATTGCCTAGCGGGGACAATGAGCAGTTCTTC. Residues: CAGLPRDRGLPSGDNEQFF. The full variable domain, with the rest looked up from reference TRBV19 and TRBJ2-1, is DGGITQSPKYLFRKEGQNVTLSCEQNLNHDAMYWYRQDPGQGLRLIYYSQIVNDFQKGDIAEGYSVSREKKESFPLTVTSAQKNPTAFYLCAGLPRDRGLPSGDNEQFFGPGTRLTVL.

In its sample, this clone was seen once. V usage is TRBV6-5 and J usage is TRBJ1-2; the D gene is possibly TRBD1 (6 bases). Trimming left V 5 bases short and J 4 bases short, with 14 bases between. CDR3 size: 14 residues. The V gene's germline CDR1 is MNHEY and CDR2 SVGAGI. The CDR3 DNA sequence: TGTGCCAGCAGTCGCTACAGGGAGGGCTATGGCTACACCTTC. Translated: CASSRYREGYGYTF.

The chain joins TRBV7-2 to TRBJ2-3; 8 positions match TRBD2. V gave up 9 bases and J gave up 5 bases; unmatched junction bases: 7. The CDR3 contains 13 residues. Germline loops: CDR1 SGHTA, CDR2 FQGNSA. The CDR3 DNA sequence: TGTGCCAGTACTAGCGGTGTGGTAGATACGCAGTATTTT. This codes for CASTSGVVDTQYF.

The chain combines TRBV18 with TRBJ1-2; D uncertain. V lost 3 bases, J lost 0 bases, and 11 bases lay in between. Germline assignment: CDR1 KGHSH and CDR2 LQKENI. This CDR3 region has 15 residues. The CDR3 reads CASSPPPGTNYGYTF. Written as DNA, the CDR3 is TGTGCCAGCTCACCCCCACCGGGGACTAACTATGGCTACACCTTC.

The CDR3 region has the DNA TGTGCCAGTAGTCTCACAGGGGGAAGCTCCTACGAGCAGTACTTC. This gives the protein CASSLTGGSSYEQYF. This sequence joins TRBV19 and TRBJ2-7; 8 nucleotides align to TRBD1. The trim removed 5 bases at V and 0 bases at J, leaving 6 bases unmatched. This CDR3 spans 15 amino acids. In germline, CDR1 is LNHDA, CDR2 SQIVND (reference sequence).

V is TRBV7-9 and J is TRBJ2-3, with 8 bases identical to TRBD2. The junction had 5 bases not matched to a gene; V was cut back by 5 bases and J by 4 bases. The CDR3 loop spans 14 amino acids. Looked up from germline, CDR1 is SEHNR and CDR2 is FQNEAQ (reference sequence). The CDR3 DNA reads TGTGCCAGCAGCCCCGGGGGGGCATCAGATACGCAGTATTTT. Protein product: CASSPGGASDTQYF. The whole variable domain, filled in from reference TRBV7-9 and TRBJ2-3, reads DTGVSQNPRHKITKRGQNVTFRCDPISEHNRLYWYRQTLGQGPEFLTYFQNEAQLEKSRLLSDRFSAERPKGSFSTLEIQRTEQGDSAMYLCASSPGGASDTQYFGPGTRLTVL.

The rearrangement joins TRBV19 to TRBJ2-7, with 7 bases aligning to TRBD1. The V gene end was trimmed by 4 bases and the J gene end by 1 base; junction bases not matched to a gene: 4. Germline V gene lookup returns CDR1 LNHDA and CDR2 SQIVND (reference sequence). There are 14 residues in the CDR3. As DNA, the CDR3 is TGTGCCAGTAGTAACTCGGGACAGTCCTACGAGCAGTACTTC. This gives the protein CASSNSGQSYEQYF.

V usage is TRBV7-2 and J usage is TRBJ1-2; no clear D. This CDR3 comprises 17 residues. Trimming took 0 bases from V and 0 from J, leaving 14 bases between them. The germline gives CDR1 SGHTA, CDR2 FQGNSA. As DNA, the CDR3 is TGTGCCAGCAGCTTAGCTGAGGGAGGCAGGACTAACTATGGCTACACCTTC. Its protein is CASSLAEGGRTNYGYTF.

The V and J genes are TRBV2 and TRBJ2-2; tentatively, D is TRBD2 (6 bases). The V end was cut by 1 base, the J end by 6 bases, with 12 bases between. Germline CDR1 SNHLY, CDR2 FYNNEI. CDR3 length equals 15 residues. CDR3 nucleotides: TGTGCCAGCAGTGAAGATGGGACTTTGGCCGGGGAGCTGTTTTTT. Translating it yields CASSEDGTLAGELFF. The whole variable domain, remainder taken from reference TRBV2 and TRBJ2-2, is EPEVTQTPSHQVTQMGQEVILRCVPISNHLYFYWYRQILGQKVEFLVSFYNNEISEKSEIFDDQFSVERPDGSNFTLKIRSTKLEDSAMYFCASSEDGTLAGELFFGEGSRLTVL.

This chain joins TRBV7-9 and TRBJ2-7, with TRBD1 matching over 7 bases. Unmatched junction bases numbered 8, after V lost 3 bases and J lost 3 bases. CDR3 length: 15 residues. Germline values: CDR1 SEHNR, CDR2 FQNEAQ (reference sequence). CDR3 DNA: TGTGCCAGCAGCTTCGGCCGGGACAGCCTCTACGAGCAGTACTTC. Protein product: CASSFGRDSLYEQYF.

This clone was observed a handful of times. V gene TRBV20-1 combines with J gene TRBJ1-2; no clear D. There are 11 residues in the CDR3. The germline V gene encodes CDR1 DFQATT and CDR2 SNEGSKA (reference sequence). V lost 7 bases to trimming and J lost 6 bases, with 12 bases between them. Written as DNA, the CDR3 is TGCAGTGTTAGCGCTCGGGATGGCTACACCTTC. Translating gives CSVSARDGYTF.

This sequence joins TRBV13 and TRBJ2-5; maybe TRBD2 (5 bases). V was shortened by 2 bases and J by 5 bases, with 12 bases between the two germline ends. CDR3 length: 14 amino acids. Germline V CDR1 and CDR2: PRHDT, FYEKMQ (reference sequence). Written as DNA, the CDR3 is TGTGCCAGCAGCTTATTCTGGGAGAGCGAGACCCAGTACTTC. Its translation is CASSLFWESETQYF.

The chain is built from TRBV5-1 and TRBJ1-4, with 9 bases aligning to TRBD1. CDR1 SGHRS and CDR2 YFSETQ come from the germline V gene. With V trimmed by 3 bases and J by 8 bases, 8 bases remained unmatched. This CDR3 is 15 amino acids long. In DNA, the CDR3 is TGCGCCAGCAGCTCACAGGGGGCGCGAGAAGAAAAACTGTTTTTT. This translates into CASSSQGAREEKLFF.

In its sample, this clone was seen a few times. V usage is TRBV19 and J usage is TRBJ1-5; D remains ambiguous. Per the germline V gene, CDR1 is LNHDA and CDR2 is SQIVND (reference sequence). CDR3 size: 17 residues. V shed 3 bases and J shed 2 bases, with 17 bases lying between them. CDR3 loop: CASSMPPPGIGNQPQHF. As DNA, the CDR3 is TGTGCCAGTAGTATGCCGCCCCCAGGAATAGGCAATCAGCCCCAGCATTTT.

The chain has TRBV4-3 and TRBJ2-2, with TRBD2 identical over 11 bases. The CDR3 has 17 amino acids. CDR1 is LGHNA, CDR2 YSLEER, per germline. J was trimmed by 5 bases and V by 4 bases; bases with no gene match: 9. The CDR3 loop reads CASSLRGGLADTGELFF. Here the CDR3 DNA reads TGCGCCAGCAGCCTTAGAGGGGGACTAGCGGATACCGGGGAGCTGTTTTTT.